The T cell receptor beta chain under discussion was sequenced for a study of cytotoxic CD8 clonotypes in ibrutinib-treated CLL. In the study overall: Investigators reported roughly 25 partial and 2 complete responses; after median about 70 months, 14 patients remained remitted and around twelve progressed. Investigators collected response samples after a median around 12 months of treatment, range 6 to 36.

This clone has a handful of counts. The table came from immunoSEQ multiplex PCR; TCRdb's copy has only in-frame clones and leaves some out. The sample includes fewer than 100,000 clones, 70% to 90% of them seen just once. Germline V gene data show CDR1 as LGHNA and CDR2 as YSLEER. This CDR3 contains 16 residues. Trimming shortened V by 0 bases and J by 1 base, and 12 bases separated the two germline ends. The source is a human donor with chronic lymphocytic leukemia. This chain joins TRBV4-3 and TRBJ1-2, with D perhaps matching TRBD1 (6 bases). The sample was PBMCs, taken before ibrutinib treatment. The CDR3 sequence is CASSQEPQGFNYGYTF. The DNA of the CDR3 is TGCGCCAGCAGCCAAGAACCACAGGGATTTAACTATGGCTACACCTTC.